The 9 T cell receptor beta chains given below trace back to one sample, sequenced in a study of T cells in Graves' hyperthyroidism and ophthalmopathy (dated by TCRdb to the late 2010s). The library was produced with multiplex PCR. Sequencing was performed on an Illumina HiSeq 2000. Amplification of TCR beta CDR3 regions was carried out from RNA transcripts. For the first round of RT-PCR on the TCR CDR3, the HTBI primer set was used together with the Qiagen OneStep RT-PCR kit. The public sequencing data were trimmed at Q25 with fastp and processed into clonotypes with MiXCR by TCRdb, which kept only in-frame beta chains. One record per CDR3 amino acid sequence lists the most common genes and DNA. For this sample there are roughly 750,000 distinct CDR3 sequences; roughly 15% appear just once. In total, the top ten clones hold about 8.4% of the sample. The sample was blood. Receptor source: a man between 18 and 35 years old with Graves' hyperthyroidism.

The chain couples TRBV25-1 to TRBJ1-2; D perhaps matches TRBD1 (5 bases). Deletions cut 1 base from V and 10 bases from J, with 13 bases between. This CDR3 comprises 13 residues. Germline assignment: CDR1 MGHDK and CDR2 SYGVNS. CDR3 in amino acids: CASSESWGNDYTF. CDR3 DNA sequence: TGTGCCAGCAGTGAATCCTGGGGCAATGACTACACCTTC.

The CDR3 nucleotides read TGTGCCAGTACCCCGAGGAGGACAGCAACTAATGAAAAACTGTTTTTT. This codes for CASTPRRTATNEKLFF. The gene calls are TRBV19 and TRBJ1-4, with D perhaps matching TRBD1 (6 bases). Trimming cost V 7 bases and J 0 bases, with 15 bases left between them. This CDR3 comprises 16 residues. CDR1 and CDR2 from the germline V gene are LNHDA and SQIVND (reference sequence).

This clonotype was counted ten times or more. V usage is TRBV6-6 and J usage is TRBJ2-5; D possibly uses TRBD1 or TRBD2 (6 bases each). In germline, CDR1 is MNHNY, CDR2 SVGAGI (reference sequence). The CDR3 has 14 amino acids. Trimming pared 0 bases from V and 4 bases from J, leaving 9 bases between. CDR3 residues: CASSYSGGRETQYF. CDR3 nucleotides: TGTGCCAGCAGTTACTCTGGGGGGCGAGAGACCCAGTACTTC.

This chain joins TRBV7-9 and TRBJ2-3; possible D gene TRBD2, 5 bases. This CDR3 is 16 amino acids long. CDR1 and CDR2 (germline): SEHNR, FQNEAQ (reference sequence). Trimming cost V 7 bases and J 0 bases, with 17 bases left between them. CDR3 coding DNA: TGTGCCAGCACCAACGCCGTAGCGTTTAGCACAGATACGCAGTATTTT. Residues: CASTNAVAFSTDTQYF.

There are a few counts of this clonotype. The chain carries TRBV20-1 and TRBJ2-3; D is tentatively TRBD1 or TRBD2 (6 bases each). Germline V gives CDR1 DFQATT, CDR2 SNEGSKA (reference sequence). The CDR3 runs 17 residues. V was cut by 3 bases and J by 0 bases, with 19 bases left in between. CDR3 in DNA: TGCAGTGCTAGGGGGGGCCGAGGATCGACTAGCACAGATACGCAGTATTTT. This gives the protein CSARGGRGSTSTDTQYF.

Ten or more counts support this clonotype. This CDR3 reads CASSESGRVTQETQYF. The CDR3 region has the DNA TGCGCCAGCAGTGAGTCTGGGAGGGTAACCCAAGAGACCCAGTACTTC. The V and J genes are TRBV10-2 and TRBJ2-5; 7 nucleotides line up with TRBD2. After removal of 0 bases from V and 1 base from J, the junction contained 5 bases not matched to a gene. The CDR3 is 16 amino acids. Per the germline V gene, CDR1 is WSHSY and CDR2 is SAAADI.

This clonotype has a handful of counts. The chain carries TRBV20-1 and TRBJ2-5, with D uncertain. Germline V gives CDR1 DFQATT, CDR2 SNEGSKA (reference sequence). This CDR3 comprises 14 residues. The ends were cut back, 0 bases at V and 7 bases at J, with 15 bases in the middle. CDR3 sequence: CSARDIQRSRTQYF. The DNA of the CDR3 is TGCAGTGCTAGAGATATACAGCGTTCAAGGACCCAGTACTTC.

This clonotype has a count of ten or more. DNA of the CDR3: TGTGCCAGCAGCTTGAGCGGGGTGGCAGATACGCAGTATTTT. Its protein is CASSLSGVADTQYF. The gene calls are TRBV7-3 and TRBJ2-3; 7 bases map to TRBD2. The CDR3 covers 14 residues. The V segment lost 3 bases and the J segment 4 bases; nucleotides outside the gene matches: 4. Germline V gene lookup returns CDR1 SGHTA and CDR2 FQGTGA.

This clonotype occurred a few times. This chain connects TRBV11-2 to TRBJ2-1; TRBD1 matches 9 bases. The CDR3 is 16 residues long. Trimming took 3 bases from V and 9 from J; bases not matched to a gene: 12. Germline CDR1 and CDR2: SGHAT and FQNNGV. In nucleotides, the CDR3 is TGTGCCAGCAGCTTCCCCGGGACAGGGTTGGATGGTGAGCAGTTCTTC. Its translation: CASSFPGTGLDGEQFF.